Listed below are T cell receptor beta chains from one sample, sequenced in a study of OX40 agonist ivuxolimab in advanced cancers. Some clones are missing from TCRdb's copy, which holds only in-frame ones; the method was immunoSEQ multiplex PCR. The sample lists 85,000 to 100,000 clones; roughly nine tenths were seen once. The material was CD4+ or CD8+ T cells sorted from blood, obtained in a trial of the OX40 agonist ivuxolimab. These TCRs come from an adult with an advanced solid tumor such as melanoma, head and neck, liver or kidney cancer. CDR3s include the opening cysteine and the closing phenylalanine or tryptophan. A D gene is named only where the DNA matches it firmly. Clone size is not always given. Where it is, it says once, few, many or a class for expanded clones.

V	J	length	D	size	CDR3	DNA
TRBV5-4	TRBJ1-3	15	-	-	CASSFGAASGNTIYF	TGTGCCAGCAGCTTCGGGGCCGCCTCTGGAAACACCATATATTTT
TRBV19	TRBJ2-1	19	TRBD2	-	CASSSQYSGIPSSYNEQFF	TGTGCCAGTAGTTCCCAATATAGCGGGATCCCGAGCTCCTACAATGAGCAGTTCTTC
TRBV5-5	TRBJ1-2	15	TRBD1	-	CASSASGTGGRGYTF	TGTGCCAGCAGCGCCTCCGGGACAGGGGGCCGTGGCTACACCTTC
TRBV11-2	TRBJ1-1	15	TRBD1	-	CASSVRQGTGTEAFF	TGTGCCAGCAGCGTCAGACAGGGAACGGGCACTGAAGCTTTCTTT
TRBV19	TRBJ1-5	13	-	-	CASSDQGNQPQHF	TGTGCCAGTTCCGACCAGGGCAATCAGCCCCAGCATTTT
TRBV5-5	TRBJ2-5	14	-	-	CASSFGHLQETQYF	TGTGCCAGCAGCTTCGGACACCTGCAAGAGACCCAGTACTTC
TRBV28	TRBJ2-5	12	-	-	CASSLMWETQYF	TGTGCCAGCAGTTTAATGTGGGAGACCCAGTACTTC
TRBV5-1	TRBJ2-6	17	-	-	CASSADRDPTGANVLTF	TGCGCCAGCAGCGCGGACAGAGACCCCACTGGGGCCAACGTCCTGACTTTC
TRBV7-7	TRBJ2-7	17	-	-	CASSLVRRTTIRYEQYF	TGTGCCAGCAGCTTAGTTCGGAGGACTACAATACGCTACGAGCAGTACTTC
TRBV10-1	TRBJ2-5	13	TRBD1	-	CASSPGQAETQYF	TGCGCCAGCAGTCCGGGACAGGCCGAGACCCAGTACTTC
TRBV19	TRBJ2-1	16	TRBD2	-	CASSIVAGGNYNEQFF	TGTGCCAGTAGTATAGTAGCGGGAGGGAACTACAATGAGCAGTTCTTC
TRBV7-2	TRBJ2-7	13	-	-	CASSLVGTYEQYF	TGTGCCAGCAGCTTAGTAGGAACGTACGAGCAGTACTTC
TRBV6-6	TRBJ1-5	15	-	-	CASSSDGLLNQPQHF	TGTGCCAGCAGTTCGGACGGCCTACTTAATCAGCCCCAGCATTTT
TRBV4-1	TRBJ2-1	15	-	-	CASSQDSGSYNEQFF	TGCGCCAGCAGCCAAGATAGTGGCTCCTACAATGAGCAGTTCTTC
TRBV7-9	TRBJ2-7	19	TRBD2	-	CASEFAGTSGQKVPYEQYF	TGTGCCAGCGAATTTGCCGGGACTAGCGGTCAGAAGGTCCCCTACGAGCAGTACTTC
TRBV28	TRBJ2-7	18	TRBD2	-	CASRTSPGAGGLIHEQYF	TGTGCCAGCAGAACTTCCCCGGGAGCGGGAGGCCTTATCCACGAGCAGTACTTC
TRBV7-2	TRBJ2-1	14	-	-	CASSSQDSGYEQFF	TGTGCCAGCAGCTCCCAGGACAGCGGCTATGAGCAGTTCTTC
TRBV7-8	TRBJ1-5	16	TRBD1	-	CASSSRRDRGRQPQHF	TGTGCCAGCAGCTCAAGGCGGGACAGGGGGCGTCAGCCCCAGCATTTT
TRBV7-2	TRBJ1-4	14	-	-	CASSLSSIGEKLFF	TGTGCCAGCAGCTTAAGCTCAATTGGGGAAAAACTGTTTTTT
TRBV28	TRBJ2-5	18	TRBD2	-	CASSQRPGVGSGRGGQYF	TGTGCCAGCAGTCAACGGCCAGGGGTCGGGAGCGGGAGAGGGGGCCAGTACTTC
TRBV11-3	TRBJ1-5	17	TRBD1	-	CASSHPSGTDSNQPQHF	TGTGCCAGCAGCCACCCTTCCGGGACAGATAGCAATCAGCCCCAGCATTTT
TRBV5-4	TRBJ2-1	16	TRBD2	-	CASSSRLAGTYNEQFF	TGTGCCAGCAGCTCTAGACTAGCGGGGACGTACAATGAGCAGTTCTTC
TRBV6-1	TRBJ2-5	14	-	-	CASSATYSQETQYF	TGTGCCAGCAGTGCTACGTACTCACAAGAGACCCAGTACTTC
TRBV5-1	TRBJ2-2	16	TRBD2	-	CATRDAGRPETGELFF	TGCGCCACCCGGGATGCCGGGAGGCCCGAAACCGGGGAGCTGTTTTTT
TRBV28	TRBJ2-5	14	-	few	CASSPSGGVETQYF	TGTGCCAGCAGCCCCTCGGGGGGCGTTGAGACCCAGTACTTC
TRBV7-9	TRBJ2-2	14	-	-	CASSLSRNTGELFF	TGTGCCAGCAGCTTAAGCCGGAACACCGGGGAGCTGTTTTTT
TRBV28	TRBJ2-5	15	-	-	CASNLGGGQRETQYF	TGTGCCAGCAACCTAGGGGGGGGACAGAGGGAGACCCAGTACTTC
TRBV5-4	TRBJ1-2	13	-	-	CASSLTGTRGYTF	TGTGCCAGCAGCCTTACCGGGACAAGAGGCTACACCTTC
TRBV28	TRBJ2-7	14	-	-	CASSLGGINYEQYF	TGTGCCAGCAGTTTGGGGGGCATTAACTACGAGCAGTACTTC
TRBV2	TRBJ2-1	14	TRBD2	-	CASSGTRITNEQFF	TGTGCCAGCAGCGGGACTAGAATAACGAATGAGCAGTTCTTC
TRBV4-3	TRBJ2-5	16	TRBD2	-	CASSLSLGAGGETQYF	TGCGCCAGCAGCCTTTCCCTAGGGGCGGGAGGCGAGACCCAGTACTTC
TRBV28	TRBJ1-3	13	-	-	CASSYGGGNTIYF	TGTGCCAGCAGCTATGGGGGAGGAAACACCATATATTTT
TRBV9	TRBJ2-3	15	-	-	CASSVASRGTDTQYF	TGTGCCAGCAGCGTAGCTTCTAGGGGCACAGATACGCAGTATTTT
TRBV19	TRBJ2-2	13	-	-	CASSIILAGELFF	TGTGCCAGTAGTATTATTCTAGCCGGGGAGCTGTTTTTT
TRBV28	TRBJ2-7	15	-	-	CASTATGGDSYEQYF	TGTGCCAGCACCGCCACAGGGGGGGACTCCTACGAGCAGTACTTC
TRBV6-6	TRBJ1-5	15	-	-	CASNNGQALGQPQHF	TGTGCCAGTAACAACGGGCAGGCCCTGGGTCAGCCCCAGCATTTT
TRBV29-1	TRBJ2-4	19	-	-	CSVVSLGGWGRSGRDIQYF	TGCAGCGTTGTTTCTCTAGGCGGCTGGGGGCGGAGTGGGCGAGACATTCAGTACTTC
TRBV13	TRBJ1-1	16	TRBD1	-	CASSTGTGRMNTEAFF	TGTGCCAGCAGCACCGGGACAGGACGGATGAACACTGAAGCTTTCTTT
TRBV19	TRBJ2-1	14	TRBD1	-	CASSGGQGYNEQFF	TGTGCCAGTAGTGGGGGACAGGGGTACAATGAGCAGTTCTTC
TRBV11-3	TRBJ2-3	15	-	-	CASSFGTRRTDTQYF	TGTGCCAGCAGCTTCGGGACCCGACGCACAGATACGCAGTATTTT
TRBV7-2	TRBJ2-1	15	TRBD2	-	CASSSLSGSNNEQFF	TGTGCCAGCAGCTCACTTAGCGGGAGCAACAATGAGCAGTTCTTC
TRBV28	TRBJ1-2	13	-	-	CASRSPGHRGYTF	TGTGCCAGCAGATCCCCTGGCCACCGCGGCTACACCTTC
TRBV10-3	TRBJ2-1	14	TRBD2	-	CAIRGLAGGREQFF	TGTGCCATCAGGGGACTAGCGGGAGGGCGAGAGCAGTTCTTC
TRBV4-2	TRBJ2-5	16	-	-	CASSQDKSGARKTQYF	TGTGCCAGCAGCCAAGATAAGTCTGGGGCGAGAAAGACCCAGTACTTC
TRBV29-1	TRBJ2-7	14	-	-	CSVELPRGADEQYF	TGCAGCGTTGAATTGCCTCGGGGGGCGGACGAGCAGTACTTC
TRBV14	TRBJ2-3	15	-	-	CASSQAGIPSDTQYF	TGTGCCAGCAGCCAAGCGGGGATTCCTTCAGATACGCAGTATTTT
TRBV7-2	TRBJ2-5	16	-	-	CASSLVGGTAQETQYF	TGTGCCAGCAGCTTAGTAGGAGGGACAGCCCAAGAGACCCAGTACTTC